These 17 T cell receptor beta chains originate from one sample sequenced in a study of T cell responses to AZD1222 COVID-19 vaccine. TCRdb's copy holds only in-frame clones and misses some; the assay was immunoSEQ multiplex PCR. Among about 140,000 clones listed, 93% were seen once. The sequenced sample was peripheral blood, obtained on day 0 of MenACWY control vaccination. These receptors originate from an adult in good health.

The chain couples TRBV19 to TRBJ1-2; D not resolved. Germline V CDR1 and CDR2: LNHDA, SQIVND (reference sequence). This CDR3 region has 14 residues. Trimming stripped 6 bases from V and 2 bases from J, with 13 bases between. CDR3 bases: TGTGCCAGTAGGATCGAGGAGCCGAACTATGGCTACACCTTC. It yields the protein CASRIEEPNYGYTF. The full variable domain, in which reference TRBV19 and TRBJ1-2 provide the parts outside the CDR3, is DGGITQSPKYLFRKEGQNVTLSCEQNLNHDAMYWYRQDPGQGLRLIYYSQIVNDFQKGDIAEGYSVSREKKESFPLTVTSAQKNPTAFYLCASRIEEPNYGYTFGSGTRLTVV.

V gene TRBV7-3 combines with J gene TRBJ2-2; 11 bases match TRBD2. CDR3 size: 15 residues. Germline V CDR1 and CDR2: SGHTA, FQGTGA. Losses at the gene ends were 5 bases for V and 4 bases for J; bases not matched to a gene: 3. Written as DNA, the CDR3 is TGTGCCAGCAGCGTTAGCGGGGGGGCCACCGGGGAGCTGTTTTTT. It specifies CASSVSGGATGELFF.

This clone appeared a single time. The V gene is TRBV27, the J gene TRBJ1-5; D gene ambiguous. The CDR3 consists of 13 residues. V was clipped by 0 bases and J by 11 bases, with 11 bases between them. CDR1 and CDR2 (germline): MNHEY, SMNVEV (reference sequence). DNA of the CDR3: TGTGCCAGCAGTTTATCTTTCCGCTTGACCCAGCATTTT. Its translation: CASSLSFRLTQHF.

The chain couples TRBV19 to TRBJ1-1; 10 positions match TRBD1. This CDR3 contains 14 residues. V trimming: 5 bases; J trimming: 6 bases; junction bases outside the gene matches: 6. Germline V lookup: CDR1 LNHDA, CDR2 SQIVND (reference sequence). The CDR3 region has the DNA TGTGCCAGTAGTCGCCGGGACAGGGGCCCTGAAGCTTTCTTT. Its translation: CASSRRDRGPEAFF. The whole variable domain, filled in from reference TRBV19 and TRBJ1-1, reads DGGITQSPKYLFRKEGQNVTLSCEQNLNHDAMYWYRQDPGQGLRLIYYSQIVNDFQKGDIAEGYSVSREKKESFPLTVTSAQKNPTAFYLCASSRRDRGPEAFFGQGTRLTVV.

The chain recombines TRBV7-9 with TRBJ1-3; D ambiguous. CDR1 is SEHNR and CDR2 is FQNEAQ in the germline V gene (reference sequence). Trimming took off 1 base at V and 0 bases at J, with 7 bases between the two ends. The CDR3 is 15 amino acids. As DNA, the CDR3 is TGTGCCAGCAGCTTAGGCTCGATCTCTGGAAACACCATATATTTT. This gives the protein CASSLGSISGNTIYF.

V is TRBV4-2 and J is TRBJ2-6; D is uncertain. This CDR3 region has 17 residues. Germline CDR1 LGHNA, CDR2 YNFKEQ. The V end lost 3 bases, the J end lost 0 bases, and 12 bases lay between the germline ends. This chain's CDR3 is CASSQVDSHSGANVLTF. The CDR3, as DNA: TGTGCCAGCAGCCAGGTGGATTCCCACTCTGGGGCCAACGTCCTGACTTTC.

The chain links TRBV7-3 to TRBJ2-7; D may be TRBD1 or TRBD2 (5 bases each). Trimming pared 2 bases from V and 7 bases from J, leaving 15 bases between. There are 14 residues in the CDR3. CDR1 is SGHTA, CDR2 FQGTGA, per germline. The CDR3 nucleotides read TGTGCCAGCAGCTTACGAGGGGTCTGGGGAGAGCAGTACTTC. Its translation is CASSLRGVWGEQYF.

The chain links TRBV4-2 to TRBJ1-2; no reliable D call. Germline-derived CDR1 and CDR2 are LGHNA and YNFKEQ. The CDR3 spans 17 residues. Trimming cost V 4 bases and J 0 bases, with 18 bases left between them. Here the CDR3 reads CASSPRETATPNYGYTF. In DNA form, the CDR3 reads TGTGCCAGCAGCCCTCGAGAGACTGCCACACCTAACTATGGCTACACCTTC.

CDR3 sequence (DNA): TGTGCCAGCAGTTTCACCGGGACTAGAGCAGATACGCAGTATTTT. It translates to CASSFTGTRADTQYF. The rearrangement links TRBV28 to TRBJ2-3, with 8 bases identical to TRBD2. The CDR3 length is 15 residues. J gave up 4 bases and V 3 bases, and 6 bases lay outside the gene matches. Germline CDR1 MDHEN, CDR2 SYDVKM.

The rearrangement joins TRBV14 to TRBJ1-2; 8 bases agree with TRBD1. After removal of 3 bases from V and 3 bases from J, the junction contained 3 bases not matched to a gene. The germline V gene encodes CDR1 SGHDN and CDR2 FVKESK. This CDR3 is built from 14 residues. For the CDR3, the DNA is TGTGCCAGCAGCCATGACAGGGGACACTATGGCTACACCTTC. This translates into CASSHDRGHYGYTF.

This chain links TRBV5-1 with TRBJ1-2, with TRBD1 identical over 8 bases. The germline V gene has CDR1 SGHRS and CDR2 YFSETQ. This CDR3 has 14 amino acids. The V and J ends lost 3 bases and 2 bases, in that order; junction bases with no gene match: 3. In DNA, the CDR3 is TGCGCCAGCAGCTCGGGACAGGCAAACTATGGCTACACCTTC. Its translation is CASSSGQANYGYTF. Filled out from reference TRBV5-1 and TRBJ1-2, the complete variable domain reads KAGVTQTPRYLIKTRGQQVTLSCSPISGHRSVSWYQQTPGQGLQFLFEYFSETQRNKGNFPGRFSGRQFSNSRSEMNVSTLELGDSALYLCASSSGQANYGYTFGSGTRLTVV.

The V call is TRBV5-1, the J call TRBJ2-7; no clear D. The V gene lost 6 bases and the J gene lost 6 bases, with 13 bases spanning the gap. Germline V gives CDR1 SGHRS, CDR2 YFSETQ. The CDR3 loop spans 12 amino acids. The CDR3 is CASTDNLSEQYF. DNA for the CDR3: TGCGCCAGCACAGATAATCTCTCCGAGCAGTACTTC.

V and J are TRBV5-1 and TRBJ2-3, with D tentatively TRBD2 (6 bases). Germline CDR1 SGHRS, CDR2 YFSETQ. V gave up 2 bases and J gave up 5 bases, with 15 bases separating them. This CDR3 spans 15 amino acids. CDR3 sequence: CASSFIAEYRDTQYF. The CDR3 nucleotides read TGCGCCAGCAGCTTTATAGCGGAGTATCGAGATACGCAGTATTTT.

The gene calls are TRBV6-2 or TRBV6-3 and TRBJ1-2, with 7 bases lining up with TRBD1. Germline assignment: CDR1 MNHEY and CDR2 SVGEGT. After removal of 5 bases from V and 4 bases from J, the junction contained 4 bases not matched to a gene. The CDR3 is made up of 13 amino acids. The CDR3 coding sequence is TGTGCCAGCAGTGACAGGGTGGGCTATGGCTACACCTTC. Amino acid sequence: CASSDRVGYGYTF.

This chain uses TRBV5-4 with TRBJ1-2, with 7 bases lining up with TRBD1. CDR3 length equals 15 residues. In germline, CDR1 is SGHNT, CDR2 YYREEE (reference sequence). V lost 4 bases, J lost 8 bases, and 14 bases stayed unmatched. The CDR3 DNA sequence: TGTGCCAGCAGCACCCAGGGGGGATCTGTAGGAGGCTACACCTTC. This codes for CASSTQGGSVGGYTF.

V is TRBV28 and J is TRBJ2-1; TRBD1 aligns across 9 bases. This CDR3 has 14 residues. The J segment lost 4 bases and the V segment lost 4 bases, leaving 2 bases of the junction unmatched. Germline CDR1 and CDR2: MDHEN and SYDVKM. CDR3 amino acids: CASSSGTGYNEQFF. The CDR3, as DNA: TGTGCCAGCAGTTCCGGGACAGGGTACAATGAGCAGTTCTTC.

This sequence joins TRBV7-6 and TRBJ1-3; D unclear. Trimming took off 1 base at V and 3 bases at J, with 10 bases between the two ends. Germline CDR1 and CDR2: SGHVS and FNYEAQ. This CDR3 spans 15 amino acids. The CDR3, as DNA: TGTGCCAGCAGCTTAGGGGTGCTGGGTGGAAACACCATATATTTT. The encoded protein is CASSLGVLGGNTIYF.